What follows are 9 T cell receptor beta chains derived from one specimen sequenced in a study of blood T cell repertoires in COVID-19. Assay: immunoSEQ multiplex PCR; the TCRdb copy retains only in-frame clones and omits some. The sample shows 150,000 to 200,000 clones, around 78% of them seen only once. The sample taken for sequencing was PBMCs or T cells enriched from blood (not recorded which). The receptors derive from a woman between 50 and 59 years old who had recovered from COVID-19.

The chain combines TRBV9 with TRBJ2-2, with 8 bases matching TRBD1. V was pared by 0 bases and J by 7 bases, with 23 bases of the junction left unmatched. The length of the CDR3 is 21 residues. Germline V gives CDR1 SGDLS, CDR2 YYNGEE. Here the CDR3 DNA reads TGTGCCAGCAGCGTAGCGTCACCAGAGACAGGGGCCGTCGTTCTTAGCGGGGAGCTGTTTTTT. Translation gives CASSVASPETGAVVLSGELFF.

The V and J genes are TRBV7-3 and TRBJ2-1, with D possibly TRBD1 on 5 matching bases. V lost 4 bases, J lost 7 bases, and 20 bases lay in between. Germline loops: CDR1 SGHTA, CDR2 FQGTGA. The length of the CDR3 is 16 residues. The CDR3 sequence is CASSSRPTASRNEQFF. Written as DNA, the CDR3 is TGTGCCAGCAGCTCCAGACCGACAGCCTCCCGGAATGAGCAGTTCTTC.

In this sample, this clone turned up a few times. The rearrangement joins TRBV5-4 to TRBJ1-2; the D gene is possibly TRBD1 (5 bases). Germline V gene sequence: CDR1 SGHNT, CDR2 YYREEE (reference sequence). Trimming cost V 0 bases and J 4 bases, with 16 bases left between them. The CDR3 extends over 16 amino acids. This CDR3 is CASSLATEGRVYGYTF. The CDR3 nucleotides are TGTGCCAGCAGCTTGGCCACGGAGGGGCGGGTCTATGGCTACACCTTC.

The rearrangement uses TRBV6-5 and TRBJ2-3; possible D gene TRBD2, 6 bases. Germline CDR1 and CDR2: MNHEY and SVGAGI. The CDR3 consists of 15 residues. V lost 5 bases, J lost 3 bases, and 15 bases lay in between. CDR3 protein: CASSNLAPSTDTQYF. In DNA form, the CDR3 reads TGTGCCAGCAGTAACCTAGCGCCGAGTACAGATACGCAGTATTTT.

The chain employs TRBV30 and TRBJ1-2; D possibly corresponds to TRBD1 (5 bases). The V end was cut by 5 bases, the J end by 6 bases, with 16 bases between. The germline V gene encodes CDR1 GTSNPN and CDR2 SVGIG (reference sequence). This CDR3 is 13 amino acids long. CDR3 sequence: CAWGLTGLDGYTF. The DNA of the CDR3 is TGTGCCTGGGGTTTAACGGGACTGGATGGCTACACCTTC.

This chain uses TRBV25-1 with TRBJ1-4; 8 bases map to TRBD1. Germline V gene sequence: CDR1 MGHDK, CDR2 SYGVNS. Germline trimming cut 6 bases from V and 0 bases from J; bases unmatched to any gene: 3. This CDR3 region has 15 residues. CDR3 sequence (DNA): TGTGCCAGCAGACCGGGACAGGCAACTAATGAAAAACTGTTTTTT. Translation: CASRPGQATNEKLFF.

The chain is built from TRBV19 and TRBJ1-1, with TRBD1 identical over 7 bases. This CDR3 has 13 amino acids. V trimming: 6 bases; J trimming: 5 bases; junction bases outside the gene matches: 6. Germline V gene sequence: CDR1 LNHDA, CDR2 SQIVND (reference sequence). CDR3 DNA sequence: TGTGCCAGTAGGACTGCAGGGGGGACTGAAGCTTTCTTT. This encodes CASRTAGGTEAFF.

The DNA for the CDR3 is TGTGCCACCAGTGATTCAGCGGGACCCGGCACAGATACGCAGTATTTT. Translated: CATSDSAGPGTDTQYF. The chain joins TRBV24-1 to TRBJ2-3; the match to TRBD2 covers 7 bases. Germline CDR1 is KGHDR and CDR2 is SFDVKD. The CDR3 is made up of 16 amino acids. With 2 bases clipped from V and 1 base from J, the junction kept 5 bases outside the gene matches.

This clone came up once. At one of its ends the junction is not consistent with the germline gene, which may arise from a read error. The rearrangement uses TRBV11-2 and TRBJ2-2; 7 bases are shared with TRBD1. This CDR3 contains 17 residues. Germline V CDR1 and CDR2: SGHAT, FQNNGV. The CDR3 here is CANSLRGRIMVTGELFF. The CDR3 nucleotides read TGTGCCAACAGCTTAAGGGGGCGAATCATGGTCACCGGGGAGCTGTTTTTT. The whole variable domain, remainder taken from reference TRBV11-2 and TRBJ2-2, is EAGVAQSPRYKIIEKRQSVAFWCNPISGHATLYWYQQILGQGPKLLIQFQNNGVVDDSQLPKDRFSAERLKGVDSTLKIQPAKLEDSAVYLCANSLRGRIMVTGELFFGEGSRLTVL.